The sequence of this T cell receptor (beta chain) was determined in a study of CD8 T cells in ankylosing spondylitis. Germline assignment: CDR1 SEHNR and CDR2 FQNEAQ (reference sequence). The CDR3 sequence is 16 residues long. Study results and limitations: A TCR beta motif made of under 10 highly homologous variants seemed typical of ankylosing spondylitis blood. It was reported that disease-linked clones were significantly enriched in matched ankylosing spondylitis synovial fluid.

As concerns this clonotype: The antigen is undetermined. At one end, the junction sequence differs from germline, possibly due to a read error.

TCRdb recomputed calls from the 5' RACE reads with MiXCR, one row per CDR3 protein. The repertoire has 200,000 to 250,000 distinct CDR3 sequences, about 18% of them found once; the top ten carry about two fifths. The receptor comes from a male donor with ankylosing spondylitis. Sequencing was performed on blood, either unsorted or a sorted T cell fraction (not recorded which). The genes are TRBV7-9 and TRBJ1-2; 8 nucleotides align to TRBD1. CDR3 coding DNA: TGTGCCAGCAGCTCAACACAGGGGGTCGCCCCCTATCGCTACACCTTC. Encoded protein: CASSSTQGVAPYRYTF.